This TCR beta chain was captured by sequencing in a study of shared clonotypes between healthy human individuals. Study-level points and caveats: Relative to their counterparts shared across all four donors, non-shared clonotypes exhibited diminished generation probabilities. Naive subsets generally exceeded memory subsets in estimated richness.

The run depth of the assay was deep. Under the authors' procedure: In the immunoSEQ data, sequences were junction-only and lacked quality scores, so filtering differed. Sequencing used immunoSEQ multiplex PCR; TCRdb keeps in-frame clones, though not all of them. The DNA was the basis for D and trimming; V, J and clone size are from that table. This table holds nearly 750,000 clones, approximately 77% found once. This clone appeared a single time. The antigen is unknown. The germline V and J ends were trimmed by 5 bases and 6 bases, with 8 bases remaining between them. CDR3 size: 11 residues. Germline values: CDR1 LNHDA, CDR2 SQIVND (reference sequence).

The TCR sequence derives from a woman younger than 45 in good health. The sample comprised memory CD4+ T cells sorted from blood. Subset in this sample: CD45RA-negative fraction. The chain uses TRBV19 and TRBJ2-7; the D is unclear. DNA for the CDR3: TGTGCCAGTAGTGGTTGGGGCGAGCAGTACTTC. It specifies CASSGWGEQYF.